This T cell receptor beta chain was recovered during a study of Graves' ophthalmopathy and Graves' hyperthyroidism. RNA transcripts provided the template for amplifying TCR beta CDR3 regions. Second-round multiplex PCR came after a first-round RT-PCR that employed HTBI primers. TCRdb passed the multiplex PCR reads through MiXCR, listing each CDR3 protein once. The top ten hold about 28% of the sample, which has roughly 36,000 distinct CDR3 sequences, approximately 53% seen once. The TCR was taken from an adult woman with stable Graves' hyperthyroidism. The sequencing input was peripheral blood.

The CDR3 loop is CASSTPGLGPYGYTF. The CDR3 bases are TGTGCCAGCAGTACCCCGGGCTTAGGGCCATATGGCTACACCTTC. The chain is built from TRBV7-9 and TRBJ1-2; D unclear. Germline V gene sequence: CDR1 SEHNR, CDR2 FQNEAQ (reference sequence). CDR3 length: 15 residues. The germline V and J ends were trimmed by 6 bases and 5 bases, with 19 bases remaining between them.